A single T cell receptor beta chain is shown here with its context. This clonotype was observed once. The clone's antigen remains unknown. The record has no base qualities; no much larger clone is one base away. The data were obtained in a study of blood T cells in healthy people across ages (dated by TCRdb to about 2015). Study-wide context: In model experiments, roughly one uniquely barcoded TCR beta cDNA molecule per two T cells was captured by template switching. For two donors (one aged 18 to 29 and one aged 80 or older), the study analyzed two additional independent replicas of 1 million unique cDNA reads from the same blood draw. To avoid experimental bias, donors of different ages were spread randomly across the sequencing lanes. The study measured age-related changes in TCR beta repertoire diversity using deep sequencing normalized with unique cDNA molecular identifiers. Donors were grouped into four age groups: young (average approximately 16 years), middle-aged (around 39), aged (around 66) and long-lived (less than 85).

Study-wide findings and limitations: Observed TCR beta diversity per million T cells fell roughly linearly with age, and a significant reduction was already apparent by age roughly 40. Compared with the aged group, the long-lived group had more naive CD4+ T cells, fewer expanded clones and increased TCR diversity, suggesting age selection. There was a strong correlation between observed TCR beta diversity and the percentage of naive T cells measured by flow cytometry. Donor CMV infection status was unknown, potentially confounding age-related changes in expanded clonotypes. Since profiling was done on bulk unsorted PBMCs, naive and antigen-experienced compartments could not be conclusively compared. Estimates of total diversity based on one million sequenced T cells were considered lower bounds and underestimates.

V and J are truncated by 4 bases and 8 bases respectively, leaving an intervening sequence of 9 bases. The CDR3 goes from the cysteine to the phenylalanine over 11 residues. Just CDR3 DNA is preserved here, 33 bases in frame from base 1. CDR1 SGHRS and CDR2 YFSETQ were looked up in the germline V gene. The method was 5' RACE. The sample was run on an Illumina HiSeq 2500. A second PCR of 7 to 11 cycles was run with a J-beta primer mix and a sample-barcoded 5' primer. A unique molecular identifier was introduced onto each TCR beta cDNA molecule by a template-switch 5' adaptor carrying 12 random nucleotides. At least 2.5 million CDR3-containing paired-end reads were obtained from each sample. All of the RNA was converted into first-strand cDNA using the Mint cDNA synthesis kit, with a TRBC-specific oligonucleotide serving as the primer. After uracil-DNA glycosylase treatment, a first 18-cycle PCR used universal primers M1SS and BC2_uni_R on all cDNA. Per the authors' processing: For normalization, 1 million high-quality reads were randomly selected from each sample, with every read carrying a distinct molecular identifier. Instead of being binned into consensus sequences, reads with shared molecular identifiers were discarded. MiTCR, set to a Q25 quality threshold and the strictest error-elimination algorithm, was used for CDR3 identification, clonotype clustering and error correction. A nonparametric unseen species model using Euler transformation provided a lower-bound estimate of total TCR beta diversity. TCRdb reran the public reads through fastp at Q25 and MiXCR, keeping productive beta chains. When rows share a CDR3 protein, they turn into one entry using the most common DNA and genes. None of the V and J calls come from the authors' own analysis; TCRdb made them. This sample gives 550,000 to 700,000 distinct CDR3 sequences in total; 25% to 30% of them show up just once. The ten largest clones represent 18% of the sample.

The donors were some 36 Caucasian individuals from Russia, aged 6 to 90 years, who were systemically healthy. Approximately 9.3 milliliters of peripheral blood were drawn from each donor into EDTA-treated Vacutainer tubes. Ficoll-Paque density-gradient centrifugation was used to isolate PBMCs, with at least 6.5 million obtained per sample. Trizol reagent was used to extract total RNA from the PBMCs, yielding at least 6 micrograms per sample. Naive CD45RAhigh/CD27high T cell percentages were measured by flow cytometry on a PBMC aliquot from every donor. The rearranged segments are TRBV5-1 and TRBJ1-1, with no confidently assigned D gene. The sequencing input was blood. This TCR was sampled from a woman aged 70-85 years in good health. In nucleotide form, the sequence is TGCGCCAGCAGCCTCGACGACGAAGCTTTCTTT. This yields the protein CASSLDDEAFF.